This T cell receptor (beta chain) appears in the sequencing data of a study of cytomegalovirus exposure and HLA in healthy donors. PCR primers comprised 60 Vbeta and 13 Jbeta primers. Assay used: immunoSEQ multiplex PCR; TCRdb lists only in-frame clones, some missing. This table holds roughly 190,000 clones, 84% found once. This CDR3 has 12 residues. V lost 4 bases, J lost 5 bases, and 9 bases lay in between. Per germline, CDR1 MNHEY and CDR2 SVGAGI. About this clone itself: Its antigen remains unknown.

The study, taken as a whole, reports: TCR beta sequences reportedly predicted the HLA-A and HLA-B alleles of most subjects accurately. Listed as cytomegalovirus-associated were 164 TCR beta chains. Later on, a genetic analysis was performed. It linked a missense variant in DCLRE1C with V- and J-gene trimming of TCR beta.

The sequence came from a woman aged 50 to 60 in good health and CMV-seropositive. V usage is TRBV6-5 and J usage is TRBJ2-7; D may be TRBD2 (5 bases). What was sequenced was PBMCs. This CDR3 is CASSSGDHEQYF. CDR3 nucleotides: TGTGCCAGCAGTTCCGGGGATCACGAGCAGTACTTC.